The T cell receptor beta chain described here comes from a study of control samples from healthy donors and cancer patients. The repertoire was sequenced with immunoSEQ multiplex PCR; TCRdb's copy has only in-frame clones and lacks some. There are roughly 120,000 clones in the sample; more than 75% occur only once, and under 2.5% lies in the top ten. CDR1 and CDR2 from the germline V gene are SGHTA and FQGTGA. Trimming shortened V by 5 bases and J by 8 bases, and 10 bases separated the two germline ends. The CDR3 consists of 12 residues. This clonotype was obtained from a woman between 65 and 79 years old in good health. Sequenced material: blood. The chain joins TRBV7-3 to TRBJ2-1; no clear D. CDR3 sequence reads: CASSNRLDEQFF. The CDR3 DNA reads TGTGCCAGCAGCAACCGCTTGGATGAGCAGTTCTTC.